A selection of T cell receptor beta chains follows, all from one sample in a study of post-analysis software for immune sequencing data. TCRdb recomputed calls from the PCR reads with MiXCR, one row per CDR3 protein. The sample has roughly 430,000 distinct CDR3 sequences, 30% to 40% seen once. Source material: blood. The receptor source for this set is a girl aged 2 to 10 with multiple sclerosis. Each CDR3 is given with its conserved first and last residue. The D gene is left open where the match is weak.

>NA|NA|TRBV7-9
CASSTGFDEQYF
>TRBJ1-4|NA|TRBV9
CASSGQYEKLFF
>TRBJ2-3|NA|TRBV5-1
CASSPRGQLDTQYF
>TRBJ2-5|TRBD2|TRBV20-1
CSARFSGSAGETQYF
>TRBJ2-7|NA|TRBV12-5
CASRGQGSYEQYF
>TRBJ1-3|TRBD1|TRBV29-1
CSVQGARNAGNTIYF
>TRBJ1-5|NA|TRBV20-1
CSASDFGGRSNQPQHF
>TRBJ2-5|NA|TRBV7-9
CASSLGQGGNQPQYF
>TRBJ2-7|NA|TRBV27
CASSQAKEVKESQYF
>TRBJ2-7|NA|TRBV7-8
CASSLHLEVEQYF
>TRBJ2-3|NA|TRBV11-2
CASSLLGGGSTDTQYF
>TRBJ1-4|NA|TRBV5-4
CASSFGGAQANEKLFF
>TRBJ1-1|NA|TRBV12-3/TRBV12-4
CASSERGNAEAFF
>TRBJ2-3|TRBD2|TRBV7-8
CASSLEGGGNTDTQYF
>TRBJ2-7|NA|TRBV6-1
CASSDSVQLYEQYF
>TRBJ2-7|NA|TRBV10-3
CATAPGYEQYF
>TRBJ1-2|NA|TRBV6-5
CASGTGRNYGYTF
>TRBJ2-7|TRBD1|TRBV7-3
CASSPRRGHRGRGNEQYF
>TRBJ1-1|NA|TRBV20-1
CRGGRSGTEAFF
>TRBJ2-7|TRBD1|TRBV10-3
CAISDPGQGLGTQYF
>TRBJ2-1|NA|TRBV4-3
CASSQARAWSSDTYNEQFF
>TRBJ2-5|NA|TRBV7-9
CASRPTGLETQYF
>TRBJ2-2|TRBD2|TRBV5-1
CASTLTSGNTGELFF
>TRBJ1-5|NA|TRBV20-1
CSAGGASHQPQHF
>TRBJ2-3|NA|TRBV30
CAWRGRRGLDTQYF
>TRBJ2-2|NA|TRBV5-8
CASSLSYTGELFF
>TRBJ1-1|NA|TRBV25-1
CASSDLTGTSNEAFF
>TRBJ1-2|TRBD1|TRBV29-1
CSAERSGGRGYTF
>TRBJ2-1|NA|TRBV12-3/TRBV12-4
CASSADYPYNEQFF
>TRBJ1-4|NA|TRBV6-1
CASSEGGINEKLFF
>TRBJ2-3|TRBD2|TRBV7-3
CASSTGLDTDTQYF
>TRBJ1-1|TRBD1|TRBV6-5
CASSYSSGRDSRRAFF
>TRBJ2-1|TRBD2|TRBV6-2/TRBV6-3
CASSYRTSGYNEQFF
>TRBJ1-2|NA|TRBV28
CASSFRGDGYTF
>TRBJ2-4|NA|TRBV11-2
CASSLGGLPWGQYF
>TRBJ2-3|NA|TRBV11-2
CASSLSNRGTDTQYF
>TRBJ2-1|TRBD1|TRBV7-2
CASSPEQGSYYNEQFF